The rows below give T cell receptor beta chains drawn from one sample of a study of T cell changes during pregnancy in multiple sclerosis. The repertoire was sequenced with immunoSEQ multiplex PCR; TCRdb's copy has only in-frame clones and lacks some. Here the sample spans more than 40,000 clones, 92% being singletons. The sample here was CD4+ T cells from peripheral blood mononuclear cells, taken in the third trimester of pregnancy. Receptor source: a female donor with multiple sclerosis, enrolled in a pregnancy study. CDR3s include the opening cysteine and the closing phenylalanine or tryptophan. A D gene is named only where the DNA matches it firmly.

j_gene: TRBJ2-7; d_gene: -; v_gene: TRBV2; CDR3aa: CASRAYARGTYEQYF; CDR3nt: TGTGCCAGCAGAGCCTACGCCAGGGGTACCTACGAGCAGTACTTC
j_gene: TRBJ1-2; d_gene: -; v_gene: TRBV21-1; CDR3aa: CASSPRRKGTGEGYTF; CDR3nt: TGTGCCAGCAGCCCACGCCGAAAAGGGACAGGGGAAGGCTACACCTTC
j_gene: TRBJ2-7; d_gene: TRBD1; v_gene: TRBV5-8; CDR3aa: CASRPRGQGGYEQYF; CDR3nt: TGTGCCAGCAGACCGAGGGGACAGGGTGGGTACGAGCAGTACTTC
j_gene: TRBJ2-1; d_gene: -; v_gene: TRBV4-2; CDR3aa: CASSQDPQGPGEQFF; CDR3nt: TGTGCCAGCAGCCAAGATCCGCAGGGCCCCGGCGAGCAGTTCTTC
j_gene: TRBJ2-7; d_gene: -; v_gene: TRBV4-1; CDR3aa: CASSPAPSEQYF; CDR3nt: TGCGCCAGCAGCCCAGCACCTAGCGAGCAGTACTTC
j_gene: TRBJ2-7; d_gene: TRBD1; v_gene: TRBV19; CDR3aa: CASSPGTGFPYEQYF; CDR3nt: TGTGCCAGTAGTCCCGGGACAGGTTTCCCCTACGAGCAGTACTTC
j_gene: TRBJ2-2; d_gene: -; v_gene: TRBV29-1; CDR3aa: CSVDRGSGELFF; CDR3nt: TGCAGCGTTGACAGGGGAAGCGGGGAGCTGTTTTTT
j_gene: TRBJ2-2; d_gene: TRBD1; v_gene: TRBV5-8; CDR3aa: CASSLGQGHTGELFF; CDR3nt: TGTGCCAGCAGCTTGGGACAGGGGCACACCGGGGAGCTGTTTTTT
j_gene: TRBJ2-7; d_gene: TRBD1; v_gene: TRBV6-1; CDR3aa: CASSEGTGAYEQYF; CDR3nt: TGTGCCAGCAGTGAAGGGACAGGGGCCTACGAGCAGTACTTC
j_gene: TRBJ2-1; d_gene: TRBD1; v_gene: TRBV5-8; CDR3aa: CASSFRGTPYNEQFF; CDR3nt: TGTGCCAGCAGCTTCAGGGGGACCCCCTACAATGAGCAGTTCTTC
j_gene: TRBJ2-1; d_gene: -; v_gene: TRBV7-2; CDR3aa: CASSLLYEQFF; CDR3nt: TGTGCCAGCAGCCTTCTTTATGAGCAGTTCTTC